This TCR beta chain is drawn from a study of cytomegalovirus exposure and HLA in healthy donors. Germline V gene sequence: CDR1 SGHTA, CDR2 FQGNSA. V was clipped by 1 base and J by 2 bases; unmatched bases: 4. The CDR3 length is 17 residues. This PCR relied on a set of 60 Vbeta primers and 13 Jbeta primers. TCRdb's copy holds only in-frame clones and misses some; the assay was immunoSEQ multiplex PCR. The data hold tens of thousands of clones, with 70% observed a single time. Worth noting for this clone: The antigen remains unidentified.

Study-wide results and caveats: In a later analysis, DRB1 alleles had the most associated TCRs; HLA-C alleles the fewest. Among the CMV-associated chains, a few were confirmed in vitro as specific for CMV antigens. Sequencing artifact likely explains a cluster of highly shared sequence variants.

This TCR came from a woman between 50 and 59 years old in good health and CMV-seropositive. The source material was PBMCs. The V gene is TRBV7-2, the J gene TRBJ2-6; 8 bases are a match to TRBD2. The CDR3 spells CASSLVGGATGANVLTF. Here the CDR3 DNA reads TGTGCCAGCAGCTTAGTCGGGGGGGCGACTGGGGCCAACGTCCTGACTTTC.